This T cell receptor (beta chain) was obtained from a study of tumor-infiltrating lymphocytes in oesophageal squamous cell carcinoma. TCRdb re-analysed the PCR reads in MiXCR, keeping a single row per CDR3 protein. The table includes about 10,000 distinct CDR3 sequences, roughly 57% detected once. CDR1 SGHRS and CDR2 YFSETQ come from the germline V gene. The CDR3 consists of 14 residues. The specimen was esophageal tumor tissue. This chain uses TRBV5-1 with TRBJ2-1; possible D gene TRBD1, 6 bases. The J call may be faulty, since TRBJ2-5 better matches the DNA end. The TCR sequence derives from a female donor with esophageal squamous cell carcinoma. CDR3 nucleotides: TGCGCCAGCAGCACCTGGGACAACCAAGAGACCCAGTACTTC. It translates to CASSTWDNQETQYF.